The 18 T cell receptor beta chains reported below all come from one sample, sequenced in a study of lymphopenia after photon versus proton radiotherapy. Libraries were prepared by immunoSEQ multiplex PCR; TCRdb keeps only in-frame clonotypes and omits some of them. The sample lists just over 30,000 clones; around 94% were seen once. The sequencing here drew on peripheral blood, taken from a patient treated with photon-based radiotherapy. The source is a woman in her fifties or sixties with cholangiocarcinoma.

V usage is TRBV12-5 and J usage is TRBJ1-5; the match to TRBD1 covers 9 bases. The CDR3 has 15 amino acids. Per germline, CDR1 LGHNT and CDR2 FRNRAP. J lost 9 bases, V lost 6 bases, and 12 bases had no gene match. The CDR3 here is CASGPGQGSQGPQHF. CDR3 coding DNA: TGTGCTAGTGGCCCGGGACAGGGTTCTCAAGGGCCCCAGCATTTT.

V usage is TRBV4-3 and J usage is TRBJ2-3; 7 bases agree with TRBD2. After removal of 1 base from V and 2 bases from J, the junction contained 9 bases not matched to a gene. This CDR3 comprises 17 residues. Germline V CDR1 and CDR2: LGHNA, YSLEER. CDR3 DNA sequence: TGCGCCAGCAGCCAAGGAGATAGCGGGCTACCCACAGATACGCAGTATTTT. This translates into CASSQGDSGLPTDTQYF.

The CDR3 DNA is TGCGCCAGCAGCCAAGATTACCCGCGGGATACGCAGTATTTT. Translation gives CASSQDYPRDTQYF. V and J are TRBV4-3 and TRBJ2-3; D unclear. Germline-derived CDR1 and CDR2 are LGHNA and YSLEER. Trimming removed 0 bases from V and 6 bases from J, with 10 bases in between. This CDR3 has 14 amino acids.

This clone was seen a single time. The chain links TRBV7-6 to TRBJ1-5, with D hard to call. V was shortened by 1 base and J by 5 bases, with 15 bases between the two germline ends. The CDR3 sequence is 16 residues long. Per the germline V gene, CDR1 is SGHVS and CDR2 is FNYEAQ. CDR3 in DNA: TGTGCCAGCAGCTTAGGGGAGGGTCAGAGGTATCAGCCCCAGCATTTT. Translating it yields CASSLGEGQRYQPQHF. Full variable domain (rest looked up from reference TRBV7-6 and TRBJ1-5): GAGVSQSPRYKVTKRGQDVALRCDPISGHVSLYWYRQALGQGPEFLTYFNYEAQQDKSGLPNDRFSAERPEGSISTLTIQRTEQRDSAMYRCASSLGEGQRYQPQHFGDGTRLSIL.

The chain is built from TRBV10-2 and TRBJ2-1; TRBD1 aligns across 7 bases. From germline, CDR1 is WSHSY and CDR2 SAAADI. The CDR3 is 12 residues long. V was clipped by 4 bases and J by 8 bases; unmatched bases: 2. DNA of the CDR3: TGCGCCAGCAGTGTCCAGGGGGATGAGCAGTTCTTC. This translates into CASSVQGDEQFF.

The J gene is TRBJ2-7, the V gene TRBV5-1; D ambiguous. V was cut by 5 bases and J by 0 bases, with 12 bases left in between. CDR1 SGHRS and CDR2 YFSETQ come from the germline V gene. The CDR3 is 14 residues long. For the CDR3, the DNA is TGCGCCAGCAGGGGCAGCGCATCCTCCTACGAGCAGTACTTC. The encoded protein is CASRGSASSYEQYF. Combining the CDR3 with reference TRBV5-1 and TRBJ2-7 gives the whole variable domain KAGVTQTPRYLIKTRGQQVTLSCSPISGHRSVSWYQQTPGQGLQFLFEYFSETQRNKGNFPGRFSGRQFSNSRSEMNVSTLELGDSALYLCASRGSASSYEQYFGPGTRLTVT.

V gene TRBV6-5 combines with J gene TRBJ2-2; D possibly corresponds to TRBD1 (6 bases). The length of the CDR3 is 15 residues. Per the germline V gene, CDR1 is MNHEY and CDR2 is SVGAGI. With 2 bases removed from V and 5 bases from J, the gap between germline ends came to 12 bases. DNA of the CDR3: TGTGCCAGCAGTTACGGACAGTCGGTAACCGGGGAGCTGTTTTTT. Amino acids: CASSYGQSVTGELFF.

The CDR3 region is CASSGQSPREQYF. CDR3 in DNA: TGCGCCAGCAGTGGGCAGAGTCCTAGGGAGCAGTACTTC. The chain recombines TRBV5-1 with TRBJ2-7; D is ambiguous. Germline V gene sequence: CDR1 SGHRS, CDR2 YFSETQ. Trimming removed 5 bases at V and 7 bases at J, with 16 bases between. This CDR3 spans 13 amino acids. Full variable domain (outside the CDR3, taken from reference TRBV5-1 and TRBJ2-7): KAGVTQTPRYLIKTRGQQVTLSCSPISGHRSVSWYQQTPGQGLQFLFEYFSETQRNKGNFPGRFSGRQFSNSRSEMNVSTLELGDSALYLCASSGQSPREQYFGPGTRLTVT.

This sequence joins TRBV6-1 and TRBJ2-7, with TRBD1 identical over 8 bases. With V trimmed by 4 bases and J by 7 bases, 9 bases remained unmatched. CDR3 length: 14 residues. The germline V gene has CDR1 MNHNS and CDR2 SASEGT. Written as DNA, the CDR3 is TGTGCCAGCAGTGGACCCGGACAGGGTAAGGAGCAGTACTTC. Translating it yields CASSGPGQGKEQYF.

V usage is TRBV6-1 and J usage is TRBJ1-4; D perhaps matches TRBD1 (5 bases). CDR3 length: 17 residues. V was trimmed by 1 base and J by 8 bases, leaving 20 bases between them. Germline CDR1 MNHNS, CDR2 SASEGT. CDR3 residues: CASSEDSKGRVTEKLFF. CDR3 DNA sequence: TGTGCCAGCAGTGAAGATTCAAAGGGCAGGGTTACCGAAAAACTGTTTTTT.

The CDR3 reads CASRQLMTGENYGYTF. CDR3 DNA: TGTGCCAGCAGACAACTTATGACAGGGGAGAACTATGGCTACACCTTC. J is TRBJ1-2 and V is TRBV7-9; 8 bases fit TRBD1. Germline CDR1 SEHNR, CDR2 FQNEAQ (reference sequence). This CDR3 region has 16 residues. Germline trimming cut 6 bases from V and 2 bases from J; bases unmatched to any gene: 11.

This clone was recorded a few times. The CDR3 is CASSLEGSPQHF. In nucleotides, the CDR3 is TGTGCCAGCAGCTTAGAGGGCTCGCCCCAGCATTTT. The rearrangement uses TRBV7-9 and TRBJ1-5; D remains ambiguous. V was pared by 1 base and J by 9 bases, with 7 bases between. Germline CDR1 and CDR2: SEHNR and FQNEAQ (reference sequence). The CDR3 length is 12 residues.

This rearrangement joins TRBV4-3 to TRBJ2-2; 7 nucleotides match TRBD1. This CDR3 has 15 amino acids. V gave up 4 bases and J gave up 5 bases; unmatched junction bases: 7. Germline CDR1 LGHNA, CDR2 YSLEER. CDR3 DNA: TGCGCCAGCAGCCTAGACAGGGATGGGACCGGGGAGCTGTTTTTT. This gives the protein CASSLDRDGTGELFF.

The V gene is TRBV30, the J gene TRBJ2-1, with 8 bases aligning to TRBD1. Germline lookup yields CDR1 GTSNPN and CDR2 SVGIG (reference sequence). V dropped 2 bases and J dropped 0; count of bases not matched to a gene: 6. This CDR3 region has 16 residues. The CDR3 loop is CAWSPWDRSSYNEQFF. CDR3 nucleotide sequence: TGTGCCTGGAGTCCCTGGGACAGGAGCTCCTACAATGAGCAGTTCTTC. The complete variable domain, with remaining parts taken from reference TRBV30 and TRBJ2-1, reads SQTIHQWPATLVQPVGSPLSLECTVEGTSNPNLYWYRQAAGRGLQLLFYSVGIGQISSEVPQNLSASRPQDRQFILSSKKLLLSDSGFYLCAWSPWDRSSYNEQFFGPGTRLTVL.

This clone has only one observation. This sequence joins TRBV4-3 and TRBJ1-3; 8 bases match TRBD1. In germline, CDR1 is LGHNA, CDR2 YSLEER. This CDR3 region has 15 residues. J gave up 3 bases and V 2 bases, and 3 bases lay outside the gene matches. CDR3 coding DNA: TGCGCCAGCAGCCAACAGGGGGCCGGTGGAAACACCATATATTTT. Its protein product is CASSQQGAGGNTIYF.

The V gene is TRBV7-2, the J gene TRBJ1-1; D perhaps matches TRBD1 (6 bases). There are 15 residues in the CDR3. The V end was cut by 1 base, the J end by 0 bases, with 9 bases between. From germline, CDR1 is SGHTA and CDR2 FQGNSA. CDR3 nucleotide sequence: TGTGCCAGCAGCTTAGGGGGACACCTGAACACTGAAGCTTTCTTT. This encodes CASSLGGHLNTEAFF.

The rearrangement uses TRBV28 and TRBJ1-5; D remains unclear. The CDR3 has 12 amino acids. The V gene's germline CDR1 is MDHEN and CDR2 SYDVKM. Trimming pared 4 bases from V and 4 bases from J, leaving 5 bases between. CDR3 sequence: CASSSGNQPQHF. The CDR3 bases are TGTGCCAGCAGTTCGGGGAATCAGCCCCAGCATTTT.

V and J are TRBV30 and TRBJ2-7; D remains ambiguous. V was shortened by 0 bases and J by 6 bases, with 18 bases between the two germline ends. The CDR3 sequence is 15 residues long. Germline V gene data show CDR1 as GTSNPN and CDR2 as SVGIG (reference sequence). The CDR3 here is CAWSVNVGPSGEQYF. DNA for the CDR3: TGTGCCTGGAGTGTTAACGTAGGGCCCTCAGGCGAGCAGTACTTC.